A single sample gave rise to the 20 T cell receptor beta chains below, sequenced in a study of cytomegalovirus exposure and HLA in healthy donors (dated by TCRdb to 2016 to 2017). Library prep was done by the immunoSEQ multiplex PCR assay. The multiplex PCR relied on a mix of 60 forward primers for TCR Vbeta segments and 13 reverse primers for TCR Jbeta segments. Here the immuneACCESS table is served through TCRdb, limited to in-frame sequences with V and J called. Missing clones are a known gap in these copies; in checked studies unresolved V genes cover under half, and the rest lacks a known reason. Present in this sample are about 200,000 clones, about nine tenths of which were seen just once. The ten largest account for 1% to 1.4% of the sample. The specimen was PBMCs. These receptor sequences come from a boy between 2 and 15 years old in good health and CMV-seronegative.

V is TRBV27 and J is TRBJ2-5, with TRBD2 matching 9 bases. The DNA end lines up better with TRBJ2-7; the J call may be wrong. The CDR3 runs to 17 residues. The germline gives CDR1 MNHEY, CDR2 SMNVEV (reference sequence). This chain's CDR3 is CASSLSRSLAGSYEQYF. The CDR3 coding sequence is TGTGCCAGCAGTTTATCGCGGAGCCTAGCGGGGTCCTACGAGCAGTACTTC.

This sequence joins TRBV30 and TRBJ1-1; no clear D gene. The CDR3 spans 14 residues. Germline V gene lookup returns CDR1 GTSNPN and CDR2 SVGIG (reference sequence). The V gene lost 4 bases and the J gene lost 1 base, with 13 bases spanning the gap. The CDR3 DNA reads TGTGCCTGGACACGGGAACTTAGGAACACTGAAGCTTTCTTT. It specifies CAWTRELRNTEAFF.

The CDR3 region is CASRILRDRAIYEQYF. For the CDR3, the DNA is TGCGCCAGCAGGATACTCCGGGACAGGGCAATCTACGAGCAGTACTTC. The chain has TRBV23-1 and TRBJ2-7; 9 nucleotides align to TRBD1. TRBV23-1 is assigned to the ORF class and has an uncertain function. The length of the CDR3 is 16 residues. Germline trimming cut 6 bases from V and 3 bases from J; bases unmatched to any gene: 12.

Of note for this clone: Likely a read error: the CDR3 ends without its conserved phenylalanine or tryptophan. The chain has TRBV5-1 and TRBJ1-2; tentatively, D is TRBD1 (6 bases). CDR3 length: 17 residues. CDR1 is SGHRS, CDR2 YFSETQ, per germline. V was cut by 7 bases and J by 0 bases, with 22 bases left in between. CDR3 coding DNA: TGCGCCAGCGCCTCTCGGGGATGGGGGCAAACTAACTATGGCTACACCCTC. It yields the protein CASASRGWGQTNYGYTL.

The rearrangement uses TRBV28 and TRBJ2-3; unclear D gene. Germline-derived CDR1 and CDR2 are MDHEN and SYDVKM. This CDR3 is built from 12 residues. V dropped 8 bases and J dropped 4 bases, with 10 bases sitting between them. The CDR3 DNA reads as TGTGCCAGCCGACTCCACCCAGATACGCAGTATTTT. Translating it yields CASRLHPDTQYF.

The chain recombines TRBV28 with TRBJ1-3; D might be TRBD1 (5 bases). This CDR3 is built from 11 residues. The germline V gene encodes CDR1 MDHEN and CDR2 SYDVKM. The V end was cut by 5 bases, the J end by 10 bases, with 9 bases between. The CDR3 loop is CASSKQETIYF. DNA for the CDR3: TGTGCCAGCAGTAAACAGGAAACCATATATTTT.

V usage is TRBV7-9 and J usage is TRBJ1-5; 9 nucleotides agree with TRBD1. V lost 4 bases, J lost 4 bases, and 2 bases stayed unmatched. Per germline, CDR1 SEHNR and CDR2 FQNEAQ (reference sequence). The CDR3 runs to 14 residues. The CDR3 protein is CASSSTGGNQPQHF. In nucleotides, the CDR3 is TGTGCCAGCAGCTCGACAGGGGGGAATCAGCCCCAGCATTTT.

The chain is built from TRBV7-2 and TRBJ2-5; 8 bases agree with TRBD2. The CDR3 spans 15 residues. Germline V CDR1 and CDR2: SGHTA, FQGNSA. Trimming cost V 5 bases and J 2 bases; bases outside gene matches: 7. The CDR3 here is CASSPGLALQETQYF. The CDR3 DNA is TGTGCCAGCAGCCCCGGACTAGCCCTGCAAGAGACCCAGTACTTC.

This chain uses TRBV28 with TRBJ2-5; D possibly matches TRBD1 or TRBD2 (7 bases each). This CDR3 contains 13 residues. Trimming stripped 10 bases from V and 1 base from J, with 13 bases between. The germline CDR1 and CDR2 sequences are MDHEN and SYDVKM. CDR3 residues: CATSGTAQETQYF. CDR3 DNA sequence: TGTGCCACCAGCGGGACAGCCCAAGAGACCCAGTACTTC. Full variable domain (outside the CDR3, taken from reference TRBV28 and TRBJ2-5): DVKVTQSSRYLVKRTGEKVFLECVQDMDHENMFWYRQDPGLGLRLIYFSYDVKMKEKGDIPEGYSVSREKKERFSLILESASTNQTSMYLCATSGTAQETQYFGPGTRLLVL.

This clone was seen just once. The V call is TRBV6-6, the J call TRBJ2-7; TRBD1 agrees at 9 bases. This CDR3 region has 14 residues. Germline CDR1 MNHNY, CDR2 SVGAGI (reference sequence). V trimming: 5 bases; J trimming: 2 bases; junction bases outside the gene matches: 4. This chain's CDR3 is CASSRDRAAYEQYF. CDR3 sequence (DNA): TGTGCCAGCAGTAGGGACAGGGCGGCCTACGAGCAGTACTTC.

This clone was recorded only once. As DNA, the CDR3 is TGTGCCAGCAGTGAAGCACCCGGGACAGAGGGCAATACGCAGTATTTT. Amino acid sequence: CASSEAPGTEGNTQYF. The chain has TRBV2 and TRBJ2-3; 7 bases are a match to TRBD1. Germline V gene lookup returns CDR1 SNHLY and CDR2 FYNNEI. Trimming removed 0 bases from V and 7 bases from J; junction bases left unmatched: 10. CDR3 length equals 16 residues.

The chain is built from TRBV6-1 and TRBJ1-4; 10 nucleotides line up with TRBD1. CDR1 and CDR2 (germline): MNHNS, SASEGT. This CDR3 region has 13 residues. J gave up 7 bases and V 6 bases, and 2 bases lay outside the gene matches. CDR3 in amino acids: CASRWDRGEKLFF. As DNA, the CDR3 is TGTGCCAGCAGGTGGGACAGGGGTGAAAAACTGTTTTTT.

The chain carries TRBV7-6 and TRBJ1-4, with D possibly matching TRBD1 (5 bases). The CDR3 length is 15 residues. Trimming removed 5 bases at V and 7 bases at J, with 17 bases between. CDR1 and CDR2 from the germline V gene are SGHVS and FNYEAQ. CDR3 sequence reads: CASSPRQGGFEKLFF. The CDR3 nucleotides are TGTGCCAGCAGCCCCCGGCAGGGTGGTTTTGAAAAACTGTTTTTT.

The chain is built from TRBV11-2 and TRBJ1-1; no definite D call. Trimming removed 0 bases at V and 5 bases at J, with 7 bases between. Germline CDR1 reads SGHAT; CDR2 reads FQNNGV. The CDR3 covers 13 residues. The CDR3 DNA reads TGTGCCAGCAGCTTAGAGTTGGAGACTGAAGCTTTCTTT. Its protein product is CASSLELETEAFF.

The chain is built from TRBV6-1 and TRBJ1-1, with D possibly TRBD1 on 5 matching bases. The CDR3 sequence is 13 residues long. Deletions cut 10 bases from V and 4 bases from J, with 16 bases between. The germline gives CDR1 MNHNS, CDR2 SASEGT. CDR3 residues: CANSQWGGTEAFF. For the CDR3, the DNA is TGTGCCAACTCCCAGTGGGGGGGCACTGAAGCTTTCTTT.

CDR3 in DNA: TGTGCCAGCAGTGCAGGTCTGACAGGCCATCAGCCCCAGCATTTT. Amino acids: CASSAGLTGHQPQHF. V is TRBV2 and J is TRBJ1-5; D is possibly TRBD1 (6 bases). V lost 4 bases and J 5 bases, leaving 15 bases between the germline ends. The length of the CDR3 is 15 residues. In germline, CDR1 is SNHLY, CDR2 FYNNEI.

The chain has TRBV9 and TRBJ1-3, with a possible D match to TRBD1 (5 bases). V lost 0 bases and J 0 bases, leaving 7 bases between the germline ends. CDR3 size: 15 residues. The germline CDR1 and CDR2 sequences are SGDLS and YYNGEE. CDR3 region: CASSVATDSGNTIYF. The DNA for the CDR3 is TGTGCCAGCAGCGTAGCGACAGACTCTGGAAACACCATATATTTT.

CDR3 region: CASSSPGGTEAFF. The CDR3 nucleotides are TGCGCCAGCAGCTCCCCAGGGGGCACTGAAGCTTTCTTT. The rearrangement uses TRBV5-1 and TRBJ1-1; the match to TRBD1 covers 7 bases. V trimming: 3 bases; J trimming: 4 bases; junction bases outside the gene matches: 3. The CDR3 has 13 amino acids. Germline lookup yields CDR1 SGHRS and CDR2 YFSETQ. Together with reference TRBV5-1 and TRBJ1-1, the CDR3 gives the full variable domain: KAGVTQTPRYLIKTRGQQVTLSCSPISGHRSVSWYQQTPGQGLQFLFEYFSETQRNKGNFPGRFSGRQFSNSRSEMNVSTLELGDSALYLCASSSPGGTEAFFGQGTRLTVV.

This chain joins TRBV11-2 and TRBJ2-7; D call uncertain. The CDR3 is made up of 12 amino acids. Germline CDR1 and CDR2: SGHAT and FQNNGV. The germline V and J ends were trimmed by 0 bases and 6 bases, with 6 bases remaining between them. As DNA, the CDR3 is TGTGCCAGCAGCTTAGATCAGGTCGAGCAGTACTTC. As protein: CASSLDQVEQYF.

The rearrangement links TRBV29-1 to TRBJ1-1; a weak D match, TRBD1 (6 bases). The germline CDR1 and CDR2 sequences are SQVTM and ANQGSEA. This CDR3 spans 14 amino acids. V lost 7 bases, J lost 5 bases, and 20 bases lay in between. The CDR3 sequence is CSGGPQGEGTEAFF. The CDR3, as DNA: TGCAGCGGAGGGCCACAGGGAGAAGGGACTGAAGCTTTCTTT.